This TCR beta chain was captured in a study of blood T cells in healthy people across ages. General observations from the study: Observed TCR beta diversity per million T cells went down as age went up. This fall followed a roughly linear course with age. Researchers judged that diversity estimates from one million T cells fell short of true values.

Only a few counts were recorded for this clonotype. Its antigen is still unknown. With 5 bases removed from V and 7 bases from J, the gap between germline ends came to 12 bases. Germline CDR1 SGHTA, CDR2 FQGNSA. The CDR3 length is 13 residues. With a J-beta primer mix and a sample-barcoded 5' primer, a second PCR ran 7 to 11 cycles. TCRdb used MiXCR to reprocess the 5' RACE reads, holding one entry per CDR3 protein. The sample has under 1,000,000 distinct CDR3 sequences, around 36% seen once; the top ten hold roughly 13%. Input material: blood. The receptor was isolated from a man younger than 35 in good health. V usage is TRBV7-2 and J usage is TRBJ2-1, with D perhaps TRBD1 (5 bases). CDR3 in DNA: TGTGCCAGCAGCGCCCAGGGTGTGAATGAGCAGTTCTTC. It codes for CASSAQGVNEQFF.